One sample yielded the 6 T cell receptor beta chains listed below, sequenced in a study of cytomegalovirus exposure and HLA in healthy donors. Primers for the PCR totalled 60 Vbeta and 13 Jbeta. Assay used: immunoSEQ multiplex PCR; TCRdb lists only in-frame clones, some missing. Here the sample spans 84,000 or so clones, roughly four fifths being singletons. The sequenced sample was PBMCs. The receptors stem from a man aged 25 to 40 in good health and CMV-seronegative.

This rearrangement joins TRBV7-2 to TRBJ2-3; D is undetermined. V lost 6 bases and J lost 3, with 16 bases in between. Per germline, CDR1 SGHTA and CDR2 FQGNSA. The CDR3 totals 15 residues. The CDR3 protein is CASSYNSGPTDTQYF. DNA of the CDR3: TGTGCCAGCAGTTACAATTCGGGTCCGACAGATACGCAGTATTTT.

The rearrangement joins TRBV4-3 to TRBJ1-5, with unresolved D. CDR3 length equals 14 residues. Germline loops: CDR1 LGHNA, CDR2 YSLEER. V dropped 0 bases and J dropped 4 bases, with 7 bases sitting between them. The CDR3 nucleotides read TGCGCCAGCAGCCAAGATATTAATAATCAGCCCCAGCATTTT. Residues: CASSQDINNQPQHF.

V gene TRBV14 combines with J gene TRBJ1-4, with D possibly being TRBD1 (6 bases). The V gene's germline CDR1 is SGHDN and CDR2 FVKESK. The CDR3 has 13 amino acids. Trimming removed 4 bases at V and 8 bases at J, with 11 bases between. In DNA, the CDR3 is TGTGCCAGCAGCCCTAGGACAGTGGAAAAACTGTTTTTT. Translated, it gives CASSPRTVEKLFF.

The chain employs TRBV4-2 and TRBJ1-5; 8 bases agree with TRBD1. CDR1 and CDR2 (germline): LGHNA, YNFKEQ. Trimming removed 5 bases from V and 5 bases from J; junction bases left unmatched: 5. The CDR3 runs to 14 residues. For the CDR3, the DNA is TGTGCCAGCAGCGCACACAGGGGGGATCAGCCCCAGCATTTT. It encodes CASSAHRGDQPQHF.

Only a few counts were recorded for this clone. This rearrangement joins TRBV7-9 to TRBJ2-7; 7 bases align to TRBD1. This CDR3 has 15 amino acids. Trimming at V came to 0 bases and at J to 2 bases, leaving 4 bases not matched to a gene. Germline CDR1 reads SEHNR; CDR2 reads FQNEAQ (reference sequence). The CDR3 is CASSLARQGAYEQYF. CDR3 coding DNA: TGTGCCAGCAGCTTAGCCCGGCAGGGGGCCTACGAGCAGTACTTC.

The chain carries TRBV6-5 and TRBJ1-1; 8 nucleotides align to TRBD1. Looked up from germline, CDR1 is MNHEY and CDR2 is SVGAGI. V lost 10 bases to trimming and J lost 2 bases; unmatched junction nucleotides: 6. The CDR3 runs to 13 residues. CDR3 nucleotide sequence: TGTGCCACCTTGGACAGGGCAAACACTGAAGCTTTCTTT. Translation: CATLDRANTEAFF.